This TCR beta chain was retrieved from a study of PD-L1 blockade in urothelial cancer. The CDR3 spans 14 residues. Germline V lookup: CDR1 MNHNS, CDR2 SASEGT. V gave up 8 bases and J gave up 1 base, with 14 bases separating them. Libraries were prepared by immunoSEQ multiplex PCR; TCRdb keeps only in-frame clonotypes and omits some of them. The sample includes under 30,000 clones, roughly 80% of them seen just once. This TCR was sampled from a man in his forties or fifties with urothelial cancer. The gene calls are TRBV6-1 and TRBJ1-1, with unresolved D. The sequencing here drew on PBMCs, taken around atezolizumab (anti-PD-L1) treatment. Written as DNA, the CDR3 is TGTGCCAGCGCTTGGAGGAAAGAGAACACTGAAGCTTTCTTT. This translates into CASAWRKENTEAFF.